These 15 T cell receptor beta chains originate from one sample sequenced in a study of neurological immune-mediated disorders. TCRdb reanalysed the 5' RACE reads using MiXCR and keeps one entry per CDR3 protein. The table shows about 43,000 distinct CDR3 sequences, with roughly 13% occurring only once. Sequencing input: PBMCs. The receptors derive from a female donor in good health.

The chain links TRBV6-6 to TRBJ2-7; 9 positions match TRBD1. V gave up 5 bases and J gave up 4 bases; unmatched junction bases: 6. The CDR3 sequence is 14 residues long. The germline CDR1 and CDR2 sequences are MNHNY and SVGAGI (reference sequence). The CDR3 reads CASSDRQGGYEQYF. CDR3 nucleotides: TGTGCCAGCAGTGATAGACAGGGGGGGTACGAGCAGTACTTC.

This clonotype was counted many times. The CDR3 protein is CASRRNSQRDEQFF. The CDR3 DNA sequence: TGTGCCAGCAGACGGAACTCTCAACGCGATGAGCAGTTCTTC. The rearrangement joins TRBV12-3 or TRBV12-4 to TRBJ2-1; D is ambiguous. This CDR3 is built from 14 residues. The V end lost 6 bases, the J end lost 8 bases, and 17 bases lay between the germline ends.

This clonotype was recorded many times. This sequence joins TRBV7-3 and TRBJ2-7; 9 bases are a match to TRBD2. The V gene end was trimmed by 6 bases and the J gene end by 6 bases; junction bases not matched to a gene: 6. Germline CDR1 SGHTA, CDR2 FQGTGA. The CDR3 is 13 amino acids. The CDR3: CASSAGGPSEQYF. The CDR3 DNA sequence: TGTGCCAGCAGTGCGGGGGGGCCCTCCGAGCAGTACTTC.

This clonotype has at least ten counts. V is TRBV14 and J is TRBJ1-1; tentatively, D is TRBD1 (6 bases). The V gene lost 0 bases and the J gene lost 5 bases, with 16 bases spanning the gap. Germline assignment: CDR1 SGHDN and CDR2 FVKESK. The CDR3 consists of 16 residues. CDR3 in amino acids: CASSQDGGGSVTEAFF. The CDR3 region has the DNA TGTGCCAGCAGCCAAGATGGAGGGGGGTCGGTAACTGAAGCTTTCTTT.

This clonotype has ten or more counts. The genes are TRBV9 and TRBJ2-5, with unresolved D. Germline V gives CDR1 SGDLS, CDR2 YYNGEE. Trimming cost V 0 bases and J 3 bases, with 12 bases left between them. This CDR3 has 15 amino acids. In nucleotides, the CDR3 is TGTGCCAGCAGCGTAGGCGTTAATCCAGAAGAGACCCAGTACTTC. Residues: CASSVGVNPEETQYF.

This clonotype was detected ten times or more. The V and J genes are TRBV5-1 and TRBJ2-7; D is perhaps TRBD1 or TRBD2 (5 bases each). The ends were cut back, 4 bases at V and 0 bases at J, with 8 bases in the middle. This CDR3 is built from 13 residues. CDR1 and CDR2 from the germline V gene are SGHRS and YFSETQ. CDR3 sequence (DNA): TGCGCCAGCAGCCGGGACCTCTCCTACGAGCAGTACTTC. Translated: CASSRDLSYEQYF. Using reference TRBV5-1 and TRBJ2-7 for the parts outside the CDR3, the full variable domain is KAGVTQTPRYLIKTRGQQVTLSCSPISGHRSVSWYQQTPGQGLQFLFEYFSETQRNKGNFPGRFSGRQFSNSRSEMNVSTLELGDSALYLCASSRDLSYEQYFGPGTRLTVT.

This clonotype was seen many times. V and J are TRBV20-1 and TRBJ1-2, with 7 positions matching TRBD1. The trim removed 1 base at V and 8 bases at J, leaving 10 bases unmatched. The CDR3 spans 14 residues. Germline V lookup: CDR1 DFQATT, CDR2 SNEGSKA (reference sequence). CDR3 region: CSARGLGRGDGYTF. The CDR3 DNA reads TGCAGTGCTAGAGGCCTGGGCAGGGGGGACGGCTACACCTTC.

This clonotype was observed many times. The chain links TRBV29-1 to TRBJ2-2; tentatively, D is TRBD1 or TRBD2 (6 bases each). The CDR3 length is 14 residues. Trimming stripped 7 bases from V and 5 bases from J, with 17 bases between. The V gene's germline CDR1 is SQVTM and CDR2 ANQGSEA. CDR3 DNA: TGCAGCGGTTCTCGGGGGCGGGGTACCGGGGAGCTGTTTTTT. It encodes CSGSRGRGTGELFF.

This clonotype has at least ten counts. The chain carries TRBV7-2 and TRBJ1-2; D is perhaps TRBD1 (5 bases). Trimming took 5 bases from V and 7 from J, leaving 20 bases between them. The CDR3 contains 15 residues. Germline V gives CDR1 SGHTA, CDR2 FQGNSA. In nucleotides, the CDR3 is TGTGCCAGCAGCCTTATGCAAATCCGGGGACTTGGCTACACCTTC. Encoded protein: CASSLMQIRGLGYTF.

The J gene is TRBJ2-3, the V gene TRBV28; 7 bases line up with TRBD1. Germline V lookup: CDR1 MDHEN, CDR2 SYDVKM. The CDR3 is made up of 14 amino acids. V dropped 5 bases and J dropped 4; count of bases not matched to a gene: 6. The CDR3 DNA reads TGTGCCAGCAGTACGAACAGGGGCCCAGATACGCAGTATTTT. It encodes CASSTNRGPDTQYF. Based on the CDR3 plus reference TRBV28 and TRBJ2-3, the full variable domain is DVKVTQSSRYLVKRTGEKVFLECVQDMDHENMFWYRQDPGLGLRLIYFSYDVKMKEKGDIPEGYSVSREKKERFSLILESASTNQTSMYLCASSTNRGPDTQYFGPGTRLTVL.

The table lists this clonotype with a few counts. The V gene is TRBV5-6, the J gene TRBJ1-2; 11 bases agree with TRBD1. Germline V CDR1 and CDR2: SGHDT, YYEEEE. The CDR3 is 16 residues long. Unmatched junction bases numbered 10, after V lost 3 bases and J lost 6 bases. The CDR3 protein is CASSYYFRTGGDGYTF. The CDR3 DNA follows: TGTGCCAGCAGCTACTACTTTCGGACAGGGGGCGATGGCTACACCTTC. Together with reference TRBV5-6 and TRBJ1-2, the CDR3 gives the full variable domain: DAGVTQSPTHLIKTRGQQVTLRCSPKSGHDTVSWYQQALGQGPQFIFQYYEEEERQRGNFPDRFSGHQFPNYSSELNVNALLLGDSALYLCASSYYFRTGGDGYTFGSGTRLTVV.

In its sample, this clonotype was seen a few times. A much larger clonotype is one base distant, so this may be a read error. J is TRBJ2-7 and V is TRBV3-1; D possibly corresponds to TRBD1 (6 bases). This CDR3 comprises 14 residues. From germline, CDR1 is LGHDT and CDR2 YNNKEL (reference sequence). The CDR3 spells CASNQNRAPSEQYF. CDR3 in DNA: TGTGCCAGCAACCAAAACAGGGCCCCTAGCGAGCAGTACTTC.

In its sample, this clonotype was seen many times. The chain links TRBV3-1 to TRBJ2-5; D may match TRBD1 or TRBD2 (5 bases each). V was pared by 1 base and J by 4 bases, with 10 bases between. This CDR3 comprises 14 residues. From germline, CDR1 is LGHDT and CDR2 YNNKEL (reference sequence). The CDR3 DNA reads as TGTGCCAGCAGCCAAGTGGCAGGGAGAGAGACCCAGTACTTC. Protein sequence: CASSQVAGRETQYF.

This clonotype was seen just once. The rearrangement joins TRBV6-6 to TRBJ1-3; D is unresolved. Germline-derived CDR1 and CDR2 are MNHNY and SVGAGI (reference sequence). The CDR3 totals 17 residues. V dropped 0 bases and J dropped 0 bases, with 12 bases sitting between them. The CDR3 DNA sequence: TGTGCCAGCAGTTACTCCCAGGAGGTAGACTCTGGAAACACCATATATTTT. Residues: CASSYSQEVDSGNTIYF.

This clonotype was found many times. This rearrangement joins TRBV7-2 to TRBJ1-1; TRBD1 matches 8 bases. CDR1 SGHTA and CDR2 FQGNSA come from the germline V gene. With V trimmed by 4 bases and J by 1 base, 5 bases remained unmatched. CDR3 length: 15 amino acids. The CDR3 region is CASSSHRGGNTEAFF. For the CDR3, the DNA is TGTGCCAGCAGCTCCCACAGGGGGGGGAACACTGAAGCTTTCTTT.